Listed below are T cell receptor beta chains from one sample, sequenced in a study of blood T cell repertoires in COVID-19. The repertoire was sequenced with immunoSEQ multiplex PCR; TCRdb's copy has only in-frame clones and lacks some. The sample has about 120,000 clones, 60% to 85% seen once; the top ten hold over 2%. What was sequenced was peripheral blood. Source of these receptors: a man between 70 and 80 years old with acute or convalescent COVID-19. CDR3s include the opening cysteine and the closing phenylalanine or tryptophan. Fields, in order: CDR3 DNA, CDR3 protein, D gene, clone size, V gene, J gene. D genes are given only for firm matches. Clone size is shown for a subset of rows, as once, few, many or a class of expanded clone.

TGCGCCAGCAGCAGGGGCAGTAGCGGGCAACTATACACTGAAGCTTTCTTT	CASSRGSSGQLYTEAFF	-	-	TRBV5-1	TRBJ1-1
TGTGCCAGTAGGTCGACAGGGGGCGCCTCCGAGCAGTACTTC	CASRSTGGASEQYF	TRBD1	-	TRBV19	TRBJ2-7
TGTGCCAGCAGCATAAGGCGGGCAGGGGACGATACGCAGTATTTT	CASSIRRAGDDTQYF	-	-	TRBV7-9	TRBJ2-3
TGTGCCAGCAGCTTAAGGCGGGATCCGTACACTGAAGCTTTCTTT	CASSLRRDPYTEAFF	-	-	TRBV7-2	TRBJ1-1
TGTGCCAGCAGTTGGACAGAAGCAACTAATGAAAAACTGTTTTTT	CASSWTEATNEKLFF	-	-	TRBV27	TRBJ1-4
TGTGCCAGCTCGTCGGACAGGCGTAATTCACCCCTCCACTTT	CASSSDRRNSPLHF	TRBD1	few	TRBV18	TRBJ1-6
TGCGCCAGCAGCTTGGTCGGGACAGGGTACACCGGGGAGCTGTTTTTT	CASSLVGTGYTGELFF	TRBD1	-	TRBV5-1	TRBJ2-2
TGTGCCAGCAGTTCCGATTCACCCCTCCACTTT	CASSSDSPLHF	-	-	TRBV2	TRBJ1-6
TGTGCCAGTAGTATAGACGGGGGACAGTATGGCTACACCTTC	CASSIDGGQYGYTF	TRBD1	-	TRBV19	TRBJ1-2
TGCGCCAGCAGCCAATCTCGACACCTGAACACTGAAGCTTTCTTT	CASSQSRHLNTEAFF	-	once	TRBV4-1	TRBJ1-1
TGCGCCAGCAGCGACGGTCCGGGCTCTCTGAGGCGGGGGGGTACGCAGTATTTT	CASSDGPGSLRRGGTQYF	TRBD2	-	TRBV5-1	TRBJ2-3
TGTGCCAGTAGTTCACGGGGTGGCACTAATGAAAAACTGTTTTTT	CASSSRGGTNEKLFF	-	-	TRBV19	TRBJ1-4
TGTGCCACCTACTCAGGGAATACTGAAGCTTTCTTT	CATYSGNTEAFF	-	-	TRBV18	TRBJ1-1
TGTGCCATCAGTCTGGGAGGGTCGGCTGAAGCTTTCTTT	CAISLGGSAEAFF	-	once	TRBV10-3	TRBJ1-1
TGCGCCAGCGGAGGTGGAACCTTGAACACTGAAGCTTTCTTT	CASGGGTLNTEAFF	-	-	TRBV5-1	TRBJ1-1
TGTGCCAGTAGTATAGCCGGACAGGGGCTCCCCTACGAGCAGTACTTC	CASSIAGQGLPYEQYF	TRBD1	-	TRBV19	TRBJ2-7
TGTGCCAGCAGCTTGTCGAGGAAGTACGAGCAGTACTTC	CASSLSRKYEQYF	-	many	TRBV11-1	TRBJ2-7
TGTGCCAGTAGTATTCTGGCAGGGGCAATCACAGATACGCAGTATTTT	CASSILAGAITDTQYF	-	-	TRBV19	TRBJ2-3
TGTGCCAGTAGTATAGTGGGCAGGGACAATCAGCCCCAGCATTTT	CASSIVGRDNQPQHF	-	-	TRBV19	TRBJ1-5
TGTGCCAGCAGCTTCAGGGTGGGGGCGGACTACACCTTC	CASSFRVGADYTF	-	-	TRBV11-2	TRBJ1-2
TGTGCCAGCAGCCCATCGGGGGTTCAAGAGACCCAGTACTTC	CASSPSGVQETQYF	-	-	TRBV7-2	TRBJ2-5
TGCAGCGTTGGGGACAGGGATACCTACGAGCAGTACTTC	CSVGDRDTYEQYF	TRBD1	-	TRBV29-1	TRBJ2-7
TGTGCCAGCAGCCCGGTGGTCGAGACTATACGGGAAGCTTTCTTT	CASSPVVETIREAFF	-	once	TRBV5-6	TRBJ1-1
TGTGCCAGCAGCGGACAGATGAACACTGAAGCTTTCTTT	CASSGQMNTEAFF	-	-	TRBV6-2/TRBV6-3	TRBJ1-1
TGTGCCATATCGGGACAGAACTCCAATCAGCCCCAGCATTTT	CAISGQNSNQPQHF	TRBD1	-	TRBV10-3	TRBJ1-5
TGTGCCACCAGTGACCGGACAGGGGAAAGCGCCGGGGAGCTGTTTTTT	CATSDRTGESAGELFF	TRBD1	-	TRBV24-1	TRBJ2-2
TGTGCCATCAGTGAGTCACTAGGGTACCGGACTGAAGCTTTCTTT	CAISESLGYRTEAFF	-	-	TRBV10-3	TRBJ1-1
TGCGCCAGCAGCCAAGATGAGGGGGCGGGTCCTGGAAACACCATATATTTT	CASSQDEGAGPGNTIYF	TRBD1	-	TRBV4-3	TRBJ1-3
TGCGCCAGCAGCCAAAAGTCGACAGGGCCTGGCTACACCTTC	CASSQKSTGPGYTF	TRBD1	once	TRBV4-3	TRBJ1-2
TGTGCCAGCAGTCGGACAGGTTATAGCAATCAGCCCCAGCATTTT	CASSRTGYSNQPQHF	TRBD1	-	TRBV6-5	TRBJ1-5
TGTGCCAGCTCACCATCGACAGGGTATGAAGCTTTCTTT	CASSPSTGYEAFF	TRBD1	-	TRBV18	TRBJ1-1
TGCAGTGCTAGTACCTCAACAGGGTTCCGTAATTCACCCCTCCACTTT	CSASTSTGFRNSPLHF	-	-	TRBV20-1	TRBJ1-6
TGTGCCAGCAGCCGGGACCACAAGGGCATGAGCGGGGGGGGCTACACCTTC	CASSRDHKGMSGGGYTF	-	-	TRBV3-1/TRBV3-2	TRBJ1-2
TGTGCCAGCAGCTCAACCGGGACACTCTTGGGAGAGCAGTACTTC	CASSSTGTLLGEQYF	-	-	TRBV7-6	TRBJ2-7
TGTGCCACCAGCAGGTATCCTTCAGGGGGGTCGAACCAAGAGACCCAGTACTTC	CATSRYPSGGSNQETQYF	-	-	TRBV15	TRBJ2-5
TGTGCCAGCAGCAAACTAGCGGGGGGGTTGGGTAGCACAGATACGCAGTATTTT	CASSKLAGGLGSTDTQYF	TRBD2	few	TRBV13	TRBJ2-3
TGTGCCAGCAGCCAAGTGGGACAGGGATCGGAGACCCAGTACTTC	CASSQVGQGSETQYF	TRBD1	once	TRBV4-2	TRBJ2-5
TGCGCCAGCAGCCCCTCCGGGACTAGATTCAACGAGCAGTTCTTC	CASSPSGTRFNEQFF	TRBD2	-	TRBV4-3	TRBJ2-1
TGCGCCAGCAGCCAAGACCCCCCAGGCGGGGGGTCCTACGAGCAGTACTTC	CASSQDPPGGGSYEQYF	TRBD2	-	TRBV4-3	TRBJ2-7
TGTGCCAGCAGTTACACCTCGGGCGGAGGTCAGCCCCAGCATTTT	CASSYTSGGGQPQHF	-	-	TRBV6-5	TRBJ1-5
TGTGCCAGCCGGACAGGGGAGAACACTGAAGCTTTCTTT	CASRTGENTEAFF	TRBD1	-	TRBV12-3/TRBV12-4	TRBJ1-1
TGCGCCAGCAGCCAAGATTTTGGAGCGGGCTACAACTACGAGCAGTACTTC	CASSQDFGAGYNYEQYF	-	few	TRBV4-3	TRBJ2-7
TGCGCCAGCAGCTCGGAGGGGGGGCGCGACACTGAAGCTTTCTTT	CASSSEGGRDTEAFF	-	-	TRBV5-1	TRBJ1-1